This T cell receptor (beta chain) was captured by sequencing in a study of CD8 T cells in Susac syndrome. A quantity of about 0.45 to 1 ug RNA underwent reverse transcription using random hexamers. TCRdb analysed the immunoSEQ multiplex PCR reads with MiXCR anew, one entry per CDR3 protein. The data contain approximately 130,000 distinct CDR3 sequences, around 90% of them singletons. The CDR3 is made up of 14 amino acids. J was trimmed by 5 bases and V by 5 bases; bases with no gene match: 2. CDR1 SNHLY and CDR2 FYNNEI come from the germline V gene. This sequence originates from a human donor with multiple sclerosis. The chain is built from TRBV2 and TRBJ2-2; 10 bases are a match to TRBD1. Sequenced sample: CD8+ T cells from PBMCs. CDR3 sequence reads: CASSPGQGTGELFF. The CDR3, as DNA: TGTGCCAGCAGTCCGGGACAGGGGACCGGGGAGCTGTTTTTT.